This is a list of T cell receptor beta chains from one sample in a study of blood T cells in healthy people across ages. Each CDR3 protein gets one entry after TCRdb re-called the 5' RACE reads with MiXCR. The sample carries 800,000 to 950,000 distinct CDR3 sequences, roughly 48% recorded once. The sequencing sample was made of blood. All receptors derive from a man younger than 45 in good health. Each CDR3 is given with its conserved first and last residue. The D gene is left open where the match is weak. Clone sizes are given selectively: once, few, many, or a class where the clone is expanded.

clone_size: NA; j_call: TRBJ1-2; d_call: NA; cdr3_length: 15; v_call: TRBV7-9; cdr3_nt: TGTGCCAGCAGCTTAGTGGCAGCTCCCTACTATGGCTACACCTTC; cdr3_aa: CASSLVAAPYYGYTF
clone_size: NA; j_call: TRBJ2-3; d_call: NA; cdr3_length: 12; v_call: TRBV10-3; cdr3_nt: TGTGCCACCTTAACAGGCACAGATACGCAGTATTTT; cdr3_aa: CATLTGTDTQYF
clone_size: NA; j_call: TRBJ1-2; d_call: TRBD1; cdr3_length: 14; v_call: TRBV28; cdr3_nt: TGTGCCAGCAGCCCCGGGACAGTCCCCTATGGCTACACCTTC; cdr3_aa: CASSPGTVPYGYTF
clone_size: many; j_call: TRBJ2-1; d_call: NA; cdr3_length: 12; v_call: TRBV10-3; cdr3_nt: TGTGCCATCAGAGTTCGAGAAGGTGAGCAGTTCTTC; cdr3_aa: CAIRVREGEQFF
clone_size: NA; j_call: TRBJ2-7; d_call: NA; cdr3_length: 14; v_call: TRBV20-1; cdr3_nt: TGCAGTGCCCCCGGGCCACAGTTTAACTACGAGCAGTACTTC; cdr3_aa: CSAPGPQFNYEQYF
clone_size: few; j_call: TRBJ1-2; d_call: TRBD1; cdr3_length: 14; v_call: TRBV3-1; cdr3_nt: TGTGCCAGCAGCCAAGTCGGACAGGGGAATGGCTACACCTTC; cdr3_aa: CASSQVGQGNGYTF
clone_size: NA; j_call: TRBJ1-2; d_call: TRBD1; cdr3_length: 11; v_call: TRBV24-1; cdr3_nt: TGTGCCATTGGGACAGAATATGGCTACACCTTC; cdr3_aa: CAIGTEYGYTF
clone_size: NA; j_call: TRBJ2-7; d_call: TRBD1; cdr3_length: 14; v_call: TRBV9; cdr3_nt: TGTGCCAGCAGCGATCCGGGACAGGGCTACGAGCAGTACTTC; cdr3_aa: CASSDPGQGYEQYF
clone_size: NA; j_call: TRBJ1-5; d_call: NA; cdr3_length: 11; v_call: TRBV28; cdr3_nt: TGTGCCAGCCTCTTGGCTCAGCCCCAGCATTTT; cdr3_aa: CASLLAQPQHF
clone_size: NA; j_call: TRBJ2-1; d_call: NA; cdr3_length: 13; v_call: TRBV7-3; cdr3_nt: TGTGCCTCCGGGCAGGGGCCCCCCAATGAGCAGTTCTTC; cdr3_aa: CASGQGPPNEQFF
clone_size: NA; j_call: TRBJ2-4; d_call: TRBD1; cdr3_length: 16; v_call: TRBV20-1; cdr3_nt: TGCAGTGCTAGAAAGGGACAGGGGGCTACCCAAAACATTCAGTACTTC; cdr3_aa: CSARKGQGATQNIQYF
clone_size: NA; j_call: TRBJ1-5; d_call: NA; cdr3_length: 18; v_call: TRBV25-1; cdr3_nt: TGTGCCAGCAGTGAATCCGCGGGCCAACCTACTTTTTATCAGCCCCAGCATTTT; cdr3_aa: CASSESAGQPTFYQPQHF
clone_size: few; j_call: TRBJ2-7; d_call: TRBD2; cdr3_length: 13; v_call: TRBV9; cdr3_nt: TGTGCCAGCAGCCCCAGCGGGGACTACGAGCAGTACTTC; cdr3_aa: CASSPSGDYEQYF
clone_size: few; j_call: TRBJ2-1; d_call: TRBD1; cdr3_length: 16; v_call: TRBV4-2; cdr3_nt: TGTGCCAGCAGCCACCCCACAGGGGGTGGAGGTAATGAGCAGTTCTTC; cdr3_aa: CASSHPTGGGGNEQFF
clone_size: NA; j_call: TRBJ1-3; d_call: NA; cdr3_length: 12; v_call: TRBV29-1; cdr3_nt: TGCAGCGCTCGGACCCTAAGCGACACCATATATTTT; cdr3_aa: CSARTLSDTIYF
clone_size: NA; j_call: TRBJ2-7; d_call: NA; cdr3_length: 20; v_call: TRBV6-1; cdr3_nt: TGTGCCAGCAGTGAAGCGGTCAGGTCCGTGGGGCGCATCGGCGTCTACGAGCAGTACTTC; cdr3_aa: CASSEAVRSVGRIGVYEQYF
clone_size: NA; j_call: TRBJ2-7; d_call: NA; cdr3_length: 15; v_call: TRBV20-1; cdr3_nt: TGCAGTGCTAGAGACGGGACGACAGCAACCTACGAGCAGTACTTC; cdr3_aa: CSARDGTTATYEQYF
clone_size: NA; j_call: TRBJ2-1; d_call: TRBD2; cdr3_length: 14; v_call: TRBV20-1; cdr3_nt: TGCAGTGCCAACCCTAAGCTAGCGGAGAATGAGCAGTTCTTC; cdr3_aa: CSANPKLAENEQFF
clone_size: NA; j_call: TRBJ1-1; d_call: NA; cdr3_length: 13; v_call: TRBV7-6; cdr3_nt: TGTGCCAGCAGCTCAGGCCTCGGCTACGAAGCTTTCTTT; cdr3_aa: CASSSGLGYEAFF
clone_size: NA; j_call: TRBJ2-4; d_call: NA; cdr3_length: 14; v_call: TRBV11-2; cdr3_nt: TGTGCCAGCAGCTTAGTGGAGGGAGTGGACATTCAGTACTTC; cdr3_aa: CASSLVEGVDIQYF
clone_size: NA; j_call: TRBJ2-3; d_call: TRBD2; cdr3_length: 16; v_call: TRBV11-1; cdr3_nt: TGTGCCAGCAGCCGTGACCCAGCGGGGGCCTCAGATACGCAGTATTTT; cdr3_aa: CASSRDPAGASDTQYF
clone_size: NA; j_call: TRBJ1-1; d_call: NA; cdr3_length: 15; v_call: TRBV21-1; cdr3_nt: TGTGCCAGCAGCAAAGAGGGGACGGCGACAACTGAAGCTTTCTTT; cdr3_aa: CASSKEGTATTEAFF
clone_size: NA; j_call: TRBJ2-7; d_call: NA; cdr3_length: 11; v_call: TRBV27; cdr3_nt: TGTGCCAGCAGAGACTTCTACGAGCAGTACTTC; cdr3_aa: CASRDFYEQYF
clone_size: few; j_call: TRBJ1-1; d_call: NA; cdr3_length: 12; v_call: TRBV28; cdr3_nt: TGTGCCAGTGGAACAGCGAACACTGAAGCTTTCTTT; cdr3_aa: CASGTANTEAFF
clone_size: NA; j_call: TRBJ2-1; d_call: TRBD2; cdr3_length: 19; v_call: TRBV20-1; cdr3_nt: TGCAGTGCTAGATGGGGACTAGCGGGGGGGATCACCTATTACAATGAGCAGTTCTTC; cdr3_aa: CSARWGLAGGITYYNEQFF
clone_size: NA; j_call: TRBJ2-1; d_call: NA; cdr3_length: 16; v_call: TRBV20-1; cdr3_nt: TGCAGTGCCCCCCGTAGAGGGATCCCGAATGGCAATGAGCAGTTCTTC; cdr3_aa: CSAPRRGIPNGNEQFF
clone_size: NA; j_call: TRBJ2-7; d_call: NA; cdr3_length: 12; v_call: TRBV30; cdr3_nt: TGTGCCGGTTCGGCAGGGGCCTACGGGCAGTACTTC; cdr3_aa: CAGSAGAYGQYF
clone_size: NA; j_call: TRBJ1-2; d_call: TRBD1; cdr3_length: 15; v_call: TRBV6-2/TRBV6-3; cdr3_nt: TGTGCCAGCAGGCCTTACCGCGGGACAGGGAATGGCTACACCTTC; cdr3_aa: CASRPYRGTGNGYTF
clone_size: NA; j_call: TRBJ1-1; d_call: NA; cdr3_length: 13; v_call: TRBV20-1; cdr3_nt: TGCAGTGCCGATGAACAGGAAGGCACTGAAGCTTTCTTT; cdr3_aa: CSADEQEGTEAFF
clone_size: NA; j_call: TRBJ2-1; d_call: NA; cdr3_length: 12; v_call: TRBV30; cdr3_nt: TGTGCCTGGAGTGTCAAACGTATTCAGCAGTTCTTC; cdr3_aa: CAWSVKRIQQFF
clone_size: many; j_call: TRBJ1-5; d_call: TRBD1; cdr3_length: 13; v_call: TRBV29-1; cdr3_nt: TGCAGCGTTGGAACAGGGGGCAATCAGCCCCAGCATTTT; cdr3_aa: CSVGTGGNQPQHF
clone_size: few; j_call: TRBJ2-7; d_call: NA; cdr3_length: 13; v_call: TRBV12-3/TRBV12-4; cdr3_nt: TGTGCCAGCAGTTCCGGACAGATCTGCGAGCAGTACTTC; cdr3_aa: CASSSGQICEQYF